The T cell receptor beta chain described here comes from a study of blood T cell repertoires in COVID-19 (dated by TCRdb to the early 2020s). As for the study more broadly: Samples covering the acute and convalescent phases of COVID-19 were provided by collaborators in the United States, Italy and Spain. A de-identified subject ID, COVID-19 status, age in years and sex were almost always included in the sample metadata. The repertoires were released in a freely available public database intended as a resource for research on the immune response to SARS-CoV-2. Samples were obtained from the ongoing ImmuneRACE study (first 160 participants) and from over a thousand subjects provided by 6 global collaborators. Deeply sampled blood TCRbeta repertoires from subjects exposed to, actively infected with, or recovered from COVID-19 were included in the dataset. Where available, HLA class I and class II types were taken from metadata supplied by the sample provider and were not determined by assay-based typing. The prospective study material was composed of cDNA or gDNA derived from T cells, B-cell-depleted T cells, or PBMCs. Overall study results and their limits: Clinical and demographic metadata were provided uncurated, with the amount varying by source and participant.

V is clipped by 0 bases and J by 2 bases, and the sequence between their germline boundaries is 11 bases long. As encoded in the germline V gene, CDR1 is MGHRA while CDR2 is YSYEKL. The CDR3 numbers 16 residues from cysteine through phenylalanine. Only CDR3 DNA remains: 48 bases, in frame from the first base. Another Seattle source contributed samples from volunteer blood donors who had recovered from COVID-19. The collaborating institutions used their own protocols to collect whole blood in K2EDTA tubes. For TCRbeta analysis, collaborators shipped samples as frozen whole blood, isolated PBMCs, or DNA extracted from either of those sample types. As regards this clone: It lacks a known antigen. The input lacks base qualities; no much larger clone sits a single base away.

TCRbeta CDR3 regions were amplified from genomic DNA using the immunoSEQ Assay, a bias-controlled multiplex PCR. In the paper's pipeline: Within the assay, amplification of reference gene primers was used to estimate how many nucleated cells each sample contained. To quantify the absolute abundance of each unique TCRbeta CDR3 rearrangement, sequence reads were collapsed and filtered. Productive Simpson clonality was computed per sample as the square root of Simpson's diversity index over productive rearrangements. The immuneACCESS repertoire file appears here via TCRdb, limited to in-frame rearrangements. These files lack a portion of the clones; in checked studies, under half of the deficit traces to unresolved V genes, and the cause of the others is not known. V and J calls and clone size are as listed in that table; D and trimming were resolved from the DNA. Across this sample there are around 130,000 clones, with less than 90% seen only once. Around 12% of the sample lies in the top ten.

The V gene is TRBV4-1 and the J gene is TRBJ1-5; the D gene cannot be resolved reliably. This receptor was taken from a woman in her 30s who had recovered from COVID-19. Sequenced: peripheral blood. The CDR3 region reads CASSQDGVLGNQPQHF. At the DNA level, the sequence is TGCGCCAGCAGCCAAGACGGGGTGTTGGGCAATCAGCCCCAGCATTTT.